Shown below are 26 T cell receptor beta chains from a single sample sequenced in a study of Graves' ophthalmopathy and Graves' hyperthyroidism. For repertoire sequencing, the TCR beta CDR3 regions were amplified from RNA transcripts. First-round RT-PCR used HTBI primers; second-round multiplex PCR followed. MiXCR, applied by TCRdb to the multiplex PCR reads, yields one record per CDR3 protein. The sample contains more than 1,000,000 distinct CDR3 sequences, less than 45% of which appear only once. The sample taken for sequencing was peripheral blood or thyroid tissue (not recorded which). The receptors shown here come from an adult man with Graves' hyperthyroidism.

The DNA for the CDR3 is TGTGCCAGCAGCTTGGGACAGGAATGGCCCCAGCATTTT. This encodes CASSLGQEWPQHF. J is TRBJ1-5 and V is TRBV5-8; D might be TRBD1 (6 bases). Trimming stripped 0 bases from V and 9 bases from J, with 10 bases between. The CDR3 length is 13 residues. CDR1 is SGHTS, CDR2 YDEGEE, per germline. Supplemented by reference TRBV5-8 and TRBJ1-5, the full variable domain reads EAGVTQSPTHLIKTRGQQATLRCSPISGHTSVYWYQQALGLGLQFLLWYDEGEERNRGNFPPRFSGRQFPNYSSELNVNALELEDSALYLCASSLGQEWPQHFGDGTRLSIL.

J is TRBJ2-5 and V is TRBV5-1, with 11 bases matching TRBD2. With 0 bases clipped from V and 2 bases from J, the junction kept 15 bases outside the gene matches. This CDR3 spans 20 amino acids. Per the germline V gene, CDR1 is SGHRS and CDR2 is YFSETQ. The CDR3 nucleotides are TGCGCCAGCAGCTTGGGACTAGCGGGGTCCTACGGCTTGTTACAAGAGACCCAGTACTTC. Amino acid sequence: CASSLGLAGSYGLLQETQYF.

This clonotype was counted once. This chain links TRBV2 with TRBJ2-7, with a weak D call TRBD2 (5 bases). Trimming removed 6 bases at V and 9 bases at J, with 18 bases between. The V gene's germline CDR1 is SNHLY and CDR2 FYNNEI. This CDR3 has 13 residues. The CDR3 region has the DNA TGTGCCAGCAGCTCGGGCGGGTCGTCTGGGCAGTACTTC. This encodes CASSSGGSSGQYF. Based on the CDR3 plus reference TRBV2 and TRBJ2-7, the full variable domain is EPEVTQTPSHQVTQMGQEVILRCVPISNHLYFYWYRQILGQKVEFLVSFYNNEISEKSEIFDDQFSVERPDGSNFTLKIRSTKLEDSAMYFCASSSGGSSGQYFGPGTRLTVT.

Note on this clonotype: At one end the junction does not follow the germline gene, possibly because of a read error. The CDR3 coding sequence is TGTGCCAGCAGCCCCGGCGCCGGGGGCTTC. Residues: CASSPGAGGF. The genes are TRBV7-9 and TRBJ2-5; D possibly corresponds to TRBD2 (6 bases). The CDR3 sequence is 10 residues long. The germline gives CDR1 SEHNR, CDR2 FQNEAQ (reference sequence).

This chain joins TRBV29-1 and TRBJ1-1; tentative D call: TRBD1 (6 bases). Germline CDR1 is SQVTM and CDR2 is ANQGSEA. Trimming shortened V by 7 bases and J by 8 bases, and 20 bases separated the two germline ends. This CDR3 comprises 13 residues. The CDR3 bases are TGCAGCGCGCCGGGAGGGGGGCGGGGAGAAGCTTTCTTT. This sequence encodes CSAPGGGRGEAFF.

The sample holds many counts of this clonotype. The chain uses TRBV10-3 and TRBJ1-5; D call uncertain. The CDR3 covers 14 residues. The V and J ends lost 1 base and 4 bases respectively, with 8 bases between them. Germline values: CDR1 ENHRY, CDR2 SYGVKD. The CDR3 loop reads CAISEYGENQPQHF. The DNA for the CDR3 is TGTGCCATCAGTGAGTACGGCGAGAATCAGCCCCAGCATTTT.

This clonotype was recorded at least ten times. The CDR3 protein is CAIKAGEPTYEQYF. DNA of the CDR3: TGTGCCATCAAAGCAGGGGAACCAACCTACGAGCAGTACTTC. The rearrangement joins TRBV10-3 to TRBJ2-7, with D tentatively TRBD1 (6 bases). The CDR3 extends over 14 amino acids. V was trimmed by 7 bases and J by 2 bases, leaving 15 bases between them. Germline values: CDR1 ENHRY, CDR2 SYGVKD.

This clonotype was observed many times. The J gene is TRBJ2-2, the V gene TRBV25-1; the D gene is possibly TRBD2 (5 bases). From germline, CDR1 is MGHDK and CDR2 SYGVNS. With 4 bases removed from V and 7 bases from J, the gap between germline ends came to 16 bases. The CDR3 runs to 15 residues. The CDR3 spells CASSVSAKLNGELFF. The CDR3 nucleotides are TGTGCCAGCAGTGTTAGCGCGAAGTTAAACGGGGAGCTGTTTTTT.

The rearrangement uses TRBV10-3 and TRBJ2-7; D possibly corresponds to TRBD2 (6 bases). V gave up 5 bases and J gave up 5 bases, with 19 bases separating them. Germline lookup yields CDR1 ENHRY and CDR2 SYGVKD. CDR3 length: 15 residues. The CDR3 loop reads CAISYSEGRGDEQYF. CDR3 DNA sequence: TGTGCCATCAGTTACTCGGAGGGGCGAGGGGACGAGCAGTACTTC.

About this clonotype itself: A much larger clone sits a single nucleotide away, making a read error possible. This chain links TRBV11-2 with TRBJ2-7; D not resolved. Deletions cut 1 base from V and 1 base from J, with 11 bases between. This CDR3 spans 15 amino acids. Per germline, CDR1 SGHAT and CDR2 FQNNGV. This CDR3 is CASSLVLGKSYEQYF. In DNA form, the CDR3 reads TGTGCCAGCAGCTTAGTTTTAGGGAAATCCTACGAGCAGTACTTC.

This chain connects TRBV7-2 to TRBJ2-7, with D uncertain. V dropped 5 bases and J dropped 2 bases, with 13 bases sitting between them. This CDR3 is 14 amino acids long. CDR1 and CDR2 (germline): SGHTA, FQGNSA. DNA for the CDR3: TGTGCCAGCAGCCCAGATCTCCGGCCCTACGAGCAGTACTTC. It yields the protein CASSPDLRPYEQYF.

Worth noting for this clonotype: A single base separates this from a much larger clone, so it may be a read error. The CDR3 coding sequence is TGTGCCAACGGTCCGGGCGGGGCCCAGTACTTC. Translated: CANGPGGAQYF. The V and J genes are TRBV14 and TRBJ2-5, with D perhaps TRBD2 (6 bases). V was trimmed by 10 bases and J by 9 bases, leaving 15 bases between them. This CDR3 has 11 residues. The V gene's germline CDR1 is SGHDN and CDR2 FVKESK. Supplemented by reference TRBV14 and TRBJ2-5, the full variable domain reads EAGVTQFPSHSVIEKGQTVTLRCDPISGHDNLYWYRRVMGKEIKFLLHFVKESKQDESGMPNNRFLAERTGGTYSTLKVQPAELEDSGVYFCANGPGGAQYFGPGTRLLVL.

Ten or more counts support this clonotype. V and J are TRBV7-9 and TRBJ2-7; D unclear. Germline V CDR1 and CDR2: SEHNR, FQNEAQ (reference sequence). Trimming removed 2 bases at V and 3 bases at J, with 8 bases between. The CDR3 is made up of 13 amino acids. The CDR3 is CASSLRNVYEQYF. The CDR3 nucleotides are TGTGCCAGCAGCTTAAGAAACGTCTACGAGCAGTACTTC.

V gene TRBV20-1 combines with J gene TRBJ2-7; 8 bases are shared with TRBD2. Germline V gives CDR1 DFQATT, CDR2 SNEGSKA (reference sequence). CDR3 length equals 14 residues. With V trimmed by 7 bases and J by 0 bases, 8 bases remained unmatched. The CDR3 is CSGVQRGLSYEQYF. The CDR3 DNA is TGCAGTGGGGTTCAGCGGGGGCTCTCCTACGAGCAGTACTTC.

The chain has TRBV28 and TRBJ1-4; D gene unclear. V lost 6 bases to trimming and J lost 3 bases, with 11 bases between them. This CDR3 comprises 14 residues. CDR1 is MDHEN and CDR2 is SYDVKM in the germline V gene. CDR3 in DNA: TGTGCCAGCAGCCTGTCCTACTCTAATGAAAAACTGTTTTTT. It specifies CASSLSYSNEKLFF.

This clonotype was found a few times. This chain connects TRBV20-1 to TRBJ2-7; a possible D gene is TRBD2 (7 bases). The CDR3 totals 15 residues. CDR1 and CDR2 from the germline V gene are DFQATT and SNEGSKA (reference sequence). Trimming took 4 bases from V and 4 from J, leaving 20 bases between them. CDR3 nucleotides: TGCAGTGCTACTTCCGCCCCGGGGGGCGGGTACGAGCAGTACTTC. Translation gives CSATSAPGGGYEQYF.

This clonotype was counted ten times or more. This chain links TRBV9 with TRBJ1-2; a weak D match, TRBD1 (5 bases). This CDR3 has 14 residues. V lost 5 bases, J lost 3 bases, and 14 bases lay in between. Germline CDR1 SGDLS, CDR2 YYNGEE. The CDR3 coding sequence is TGTGCCAGCAGTCGAAGCCGGGGGGACTATGGCTACACCTTC. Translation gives CASSRSRGDYGYTF.

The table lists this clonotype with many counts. CDR3 residues: CASSHGMETQYF. The CDR3 nucleotides read TGCGCCAGCAGCCACGGAATGGAGACCCAGTACTTC. The chain combines TRBV5-1 with TRBJ2-5; D gene ambiguous. Germline V gene sequence: CDR1 SGHRS, CDR2 YFSETQ. CDR3 length: 12 amino acids. Trimming shortened V by 4 bases and J by 5 bases, and 9 bases separated the two germline ends.

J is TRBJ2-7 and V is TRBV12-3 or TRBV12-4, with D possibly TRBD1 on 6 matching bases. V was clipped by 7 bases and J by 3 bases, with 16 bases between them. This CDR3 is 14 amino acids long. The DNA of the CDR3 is TGTGCCAGCACCGAGGCAGTCAGGGGCTACGAGCAGTACTTC. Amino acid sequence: CASTEAVRGYEQYF.

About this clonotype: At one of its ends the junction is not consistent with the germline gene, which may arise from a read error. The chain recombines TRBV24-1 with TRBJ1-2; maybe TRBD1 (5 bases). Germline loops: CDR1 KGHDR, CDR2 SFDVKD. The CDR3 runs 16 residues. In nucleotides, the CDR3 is TGTACCACCAGCGTCGCCAGGATGGACACGAACTATGGCTACACCTTC. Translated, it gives CTTSVARMDTNYGYTF.

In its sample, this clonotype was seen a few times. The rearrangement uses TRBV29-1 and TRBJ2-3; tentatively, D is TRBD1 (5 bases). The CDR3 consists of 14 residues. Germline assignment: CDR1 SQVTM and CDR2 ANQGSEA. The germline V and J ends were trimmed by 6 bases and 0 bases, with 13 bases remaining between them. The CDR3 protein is CSVFQGSSTDTQYF. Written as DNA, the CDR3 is TGCAGCGTATTTCAGGGCTCTAGCACAGATACGCAGTATTTT.

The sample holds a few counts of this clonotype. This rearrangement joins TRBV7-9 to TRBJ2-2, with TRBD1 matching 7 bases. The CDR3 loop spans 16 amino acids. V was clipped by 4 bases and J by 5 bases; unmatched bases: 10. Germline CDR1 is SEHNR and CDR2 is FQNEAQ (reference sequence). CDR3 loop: CASSWRMAGGTGELFF. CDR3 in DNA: TGTGCCAGCAGCTGGAGAATGGCAGGGGGAACCGGGGAGCTGTTTTTT.

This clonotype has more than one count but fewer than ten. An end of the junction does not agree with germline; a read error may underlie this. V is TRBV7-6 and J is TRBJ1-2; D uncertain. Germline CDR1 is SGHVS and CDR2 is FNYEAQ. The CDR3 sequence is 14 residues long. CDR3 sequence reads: CASSQNPPGNGYTF. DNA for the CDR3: TGCGCCAGCAGCCAAAACCCTCCGGGGAATGGCTACACCTTC. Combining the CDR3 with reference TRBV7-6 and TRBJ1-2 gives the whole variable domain GAGVSQSPRYKVTKRGQDVALRCDPISGHVSLYWYRQALGQGPEFLTYFNYEAQQDKSGLPNDRFSAERPEGSISTLTIQRTEQRDSAMYRCASSQNPPGNGYTFGSGTRLTVV.

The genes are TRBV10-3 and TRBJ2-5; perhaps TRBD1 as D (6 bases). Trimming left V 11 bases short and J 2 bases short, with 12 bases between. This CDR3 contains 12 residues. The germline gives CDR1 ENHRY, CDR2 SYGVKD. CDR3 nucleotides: TGTGCCTCTGGACAGATGCAAGAGACCCAGTACTTC. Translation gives CASGQMQETQYF.

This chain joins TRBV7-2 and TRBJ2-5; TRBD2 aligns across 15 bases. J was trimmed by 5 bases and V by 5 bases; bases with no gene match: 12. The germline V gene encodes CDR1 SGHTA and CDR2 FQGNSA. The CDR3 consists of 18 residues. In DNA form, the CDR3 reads TGTGCCAGCAGCAAGGGACTAGCGGGGGGACGAAGTCAGGAGACCCAGTACTTC. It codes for CASSKGLAGGRSQETQYF. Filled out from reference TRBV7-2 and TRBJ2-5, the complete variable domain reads GAGVSQSPSNKVTEKGKDVELRCDPISGHTALYWYRQSLGQGLEFLIYFQGNSAPDKSGLPSDRFSAERTGGSVSTLTIQRTQQEDSAVYLCASSKGLAGGRSQETQYFGPGTRLLVL.

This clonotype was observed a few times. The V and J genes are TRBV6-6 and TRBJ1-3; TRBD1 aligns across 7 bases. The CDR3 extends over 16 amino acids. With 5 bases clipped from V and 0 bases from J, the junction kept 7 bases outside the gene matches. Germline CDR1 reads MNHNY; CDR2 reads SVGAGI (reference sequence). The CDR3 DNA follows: TGTGCCAGCAGTCGCAGACAGGGAAGCTCTGGAAACACCATATATTTT. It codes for CASSRRQGSSGNTIYF.